These 27 T cell receptor beta chains share one sample of origin, sequenced in a study of neurological immune-mediated disorders. The sample's time point: longitudinal time-point 2. MiXCR, applied by TCRdb to the 5' RACE reads, yields one record per CDR3 protein. The sample has roughly 98,000 distinct CDR3 sequences, about 12% seen once; the top ten hold just under 5%. Specimen: PBMCs. These TCRs come from a female donor with HTLV-1-associated myelopathy (HAM/TSP).

This clonotype showed up just a few times. The V call is TRBV7-6, the J call TRBJ2-3; the match to TRBD2 covers 12 bases. The V segment lost 5 bases and the J segment 5 bases; nucleotides outside the gene matches: 8. Germline V gives CDR1 SGHVS, CDR2 FNYEAQ. The CDR3 runs to 16 residues. CDR3 sequence reads: CASSPSLAGGLDTQYF. The DNA of the CDR3 is TGTGCCAGCAGCCCCTCACTAGCGGGGGGCTTAGATACGCAGTATTTT.

This clonotype turned up a few times. This may arise from a read error, as a much more abundant clone is one base away. The rearrangement links TRBV5-1 to TRBJ2-3; D not certain. Germline lookup yields CDR1 SGHRS and CDR2 YFSETQ. The CDR3 is 13 residues long. Trimming removed 0 bases at V and 2 bases at J, with 4 bases between. DNA of the CDR3: TGCGCCAGCAGCTTGGTGATCACAGATACGCAGTATTTT. Translated: CASSLVITDTQYF. Full variable domain (remainder filled in from reference TRBV5-1 and TRBJ2-3): KAGVTQTPRYLIKTRGQQVTLSCSPISGHRSVSWYQQTPGQGLQFLFEYFSETQRNKGNFPGRFSGRQFSNSRSEMNVSTLELGDSALYLCASSLVITDTQYFGPGTRLTVL.

To note about this clonotype: A much larger clone sits a single nucleotide away, making a read error possible. The V call is TRBV20-1, the J call TRBJ2-1, with no clear D. The CDR3 runs 10 residues. V gave up 7 bases and J gave up 10 bases, with 11 bases separating them. Germline-derived CDR1 and CDR2 are DFQATT and SNEGSKA (reference sequence). CDR3 protein: CSVTSYEQFF. In DNA form, the CDR3 reads TGCAGTGTTACAAGCTACGAGCAGTTCTTC.

This clonotype was found many times. This chain joins TRBV10-3 and TRBJ2-1; 11 positions agree with TRBD2. The trim removed 4 bases at V and 9 bases at J, leaving 8 bases unmatched. The germline gives CDR1 ENHRY, CDR2 SYGVKD. The CDR3 is 15 amino acids. CDR3 region: CAISVASGRQSEQFF. CDR3 sequence (DNA): TGTGCCATCAGTGTAGCTAGCGGGAGGCAAAGTGAGCAGTTCTTC.

The chain is built from TRBV6-5 and TRBJ2-7, with 13 bases that match TRBD2. J was trimmed by 3 bases and V by 6 bases; bases with no gene match: 11. Germline V lookup: CDR1 MNHEY, CDR2 SVGAGI. The CDR3 spans 17 residues. DNA of the CDR3: TGTGCCAGCAGGGAGAGTGGACTAGCGGGGGACCTCTACGAGCAGTACTTC. It translates to CASRESGLAGDLYEQYF.

This clonotype was seen ten or more times. This chain links TRBV28 with TRBJ2-7; 13 bases fit TRBD2. The CDR3 sequence is 16 residues long. Germline values: CDR1 MDHEN, CDR2 SYDVKM. V lost 2 bases and J lost 7; bases outside the gene matches: 8. As DNA, the CDR3 is TGTGCCAGCAGTTTAATGACTAGCGGGGGGCCCGGGGAGCAGTACTTC. Amino acid sequence: CASSLMTSGGPGEQYF.

This clonotype was seen many times. The CDR3 reads CASSPRDEQYF. CDR3 in DNA: TGTGCCAGCTCACCACGGGACGAGCAGTACTTC. V usage is TRBV18 and J usage is TRBJ2-7, with no clear D. The V end lost 1 base, the J end lost 5 bases, and 3 bases lay between the germline ends. CDR3 size: 11 residues. Germline V lookup: CDR1 KGHSH, CDR2 LQKENI. The full variable domain, its missing parts supplied by reference TRBV18 and TRBJ2-7, is NAGVMQNPRHLVRRRGQEARLRCSPMKGHSHVYWYRQLPEEGLKFMVYLQKENIIDESGMPKERFSAEFPKEGPSILRIQQVVRGDSAAYFCASSPRDEQYFGPGTRLTVT.

The table lists this clonotype with many counts. V usage is TRBV28 and J usage is TRBJ2-1, with D perhaps TRBD2 (7 bases). Germline CDR1 is MDHEN and CDR2 is SYDVKM. The CDR3 is 12 amino acids. Trimming removed 9 bases from V and 7 bases from J, with 13 bases in between. The CDR3 nucleotides read TGTGCCAGTTTCAGGGGAGGGAATGAGCAGTTCTTC. It is translated as CASFRGGNEQFF.

This clonotype was seen ten or more times. V and J are TRBV20-1 and TRBJ1-3; possibly TRBD1 for D (5 bases). The CDR3 is 13 amino acids. Trimming pared 6 bases from V and 3 bases from J, leaving 12 bases between. Germline V CDR1 and CDR2: DFQATT, SNEGSKA (reference sequence). CDR3 bases: TGCAGTGCCTCCCGGGGGAGTGGAAACACCATATATTTT. Protein product: CSASRGSGNTIYF.

This clonotype was detected many times. This chain links TRBV10-3 with TRBJ1-1; 7 nucleotides agree with TRBD1. In germline, CDR1 is ENHRY, CDR2 SYGVKD. The CDR3 extends over 18 amino acids. V lost 0 bases, J lost 0 bases, and 10 bases stayed unmatched. The CDR3 is CAISESTGRHQMNTEAFF. In DNA form, the CDR3 reads TGTGCCATCAGTGAGTCGACAGGGAGGCACCAAATGAACACTGAAGCTTTCTTT.

This clonotype is medium-sized. J is TRBJ2-7 and V is TRBV29-1; 7 positions agree with TRBD2. The V and J ends lost 3 bases and 5 bases, in that order; junction bases with no gene match: 1. This CDR3 has 11 amino acids. Germline V lookup: CDR1 SQVTM, CDR2 ANQGSEA. The CDR3 region has the DNA TGCAGCGTTGAGGGGAGGGACGAGCAGTACTTC. Protein product: CSVEGRDEQYF.

In its sample, this clonotype was seen many times. The genes are TRBV5-1 and TRBJ2-2, with D possibly TRBD1 on 6 matching bases. Germline CDR1 and CDR2: SGHRS and YFSETQ. Trimming cost V 3 bases and J 2 bases, with 11 bases left between them. The CDR3 has 15 residues. The CDR3 DNA follows: TGCGCCAGCAGCTCCAAGACAGGCAACACCGGGGAGCTGTTTTTT. Translating it yields CASSSKTGNTGELFF.

This clonotype was found many times. The V and J genes are TRBV28 and TRBJ2-3; D is undetermined. The germline V and J ends were trimmed by 6 bases and 5 bases, with 15 bases remaining between them. This CDR3 has 14 residues. Germline lookup yields CDR1 MDHEN and CDR2 SYDVKM. CDR3 amino acids: CASSHRQMGDTQYF. The CDR3, as DNA: TGTGCCAGCAGCCACCGTCAGATGGGAGATACGCAGTATTTT.

Many counts were recorded for this clonotype. The chain employs TRBV12-3 or TRBV12-4 and TRBJ2-7; weak D call: TRBD1 (6 bases). The CDR3 has 15 amino acids. V shed 7 bases and J shed 6 bases, with 22 bases lying between them. The DNA of the CDR3 is TGTGCCAGCACCCCGGACAGAGCTGGGCCCATCGAGCAGTACTTC. The encoded protein is CASTPDRAGPIEQYF.

The chain combines TRBV12-3 or TRBV12-4 with TRBJ2-3, with 9 bases fitting TRBD2. This CDR3 has 15 amino acids. J gave up 2 bases and V 4 bases, and 4 bases lay outside the gene matches. For the CDR3, the DNA is TGTGCCAGCAGTTCTAGCGGGGTTCCCACAGATACGCAGTATTTT. Protein: CASSSSGVPTDTQYF.

In this sample, this clonotype turned up many times. The chain is built from TRBV7-8 and TRBJ1-6; no definite D call. With 1 base removed from V and 7 bases from J, the gap between germline ends came to 11 bases. The germline V gene encodes CDR1 SGHVS and CDR2 FQNEAQ. The CDR3 sequence is 15 residues long. CDR3 in amino acids: CASSLEGITNSPLHF. Written as DNA, the CDR3 is TGTGCCAGCAGCTTAGAGGGAATCACAAATTCACCCCTCCACTTT. The full variable domain, with the rest looked up from reference TRBV7-8 and TRBJ1-6, is GAGVSQSPRYKVAKRGQDVALRCDPISGHVSLFWYQQALGQGPEFLTYFQNEAQLDKSGLPSDRFFAERPEGSVSTLKIQRTQQEDSAVYLCASSLEGITNSPLHFGNGTRLTVT.

Details on this clonotype: With a much larger clone just one base away, this may be a read error. The chain uses TRBV6-2 or TRBV6-3 and TRBJ1-5, with no clear D. Germline lookup yields CDR1 MNHEY and CDR2 SVGEGT. Trimming removed 10 bases from V and 6 bases from J, with 19 bases in between. CDR3 size: 14 residues. The chain's CDR3 is CANSPSLVTQPQHF. In DNA, the CDR3 is TGTGCCAACAGCCCGTCCCTAGTCACTCAGCCCCAGCATTTT.

About this clonotype itself: A junction boundary mismatches the germline segment, possibly from a read error. The genes are TRBV3-1 and TRBJ1-4; D is ambiguous. The germline gives CDR1 LGHDT, CDR2 YNNKEL (reference sequence). There are 14 residues in the CDR3. CDR3 protein: CANSHLSTEEKLFF. The CDR3 coding sequence is TGTGCCAACAGCCATTTATCGACGGAGGAAAAACTGTTTTTT.

Relative to its sample, this clonotype is medium-sized. V is TRBV4-1 and J is TRBJ2-4; 11 nucleotides line up with TRBD1. The CDR3 is 19 amino acids. The ends lost 2 bases at V and 1 base at J; junction bases unmatched: 10. The germline gives CDR1 MGHRA, CDR2 YSYEKL. The CDR3 DNA reads as TGCGCCAGCAGCCAACAACCGGGACAGGGGGTAACGGCCAAAAACATTCAGTACTTC. This translates into CASSQQPGQGVTAKNIQYF.

This clonotype was picked up many times. This sequence joins TRBV20-1 and TRBJ1-2; 9 nucleotides agree with TRBD1. V gave up 1 base and J gave up 2 bases; unmatched junction bases: 2. The germline CDR1 and CDR2 sequences are DFQATT and SNEGSKA (reference sequence). The CDR3 contains 14 residues. CDR3 sequence: CSARAGTGNYGYTF. The CDR3 bases are TGCAGTGCTAGAGCAGGGACAGGGAACTATGGCTACACCTTC.

This clonotype has at least ten counts. The chain is built from TRBV3-1 and TRBJ2-2; 9 nucleotides align to TRBD1. From germline, CDR1 is LGHDT and CDR2 YNNKEL (reference sequence). With V trimmed by 3 bases and J by 6 bases, 5 bases remained unmatched. This CDR3 region has 15 residues. The CDR3 coding sequence is TGTGCCAGCAGCCAGGGGACAGGGATCCCCGGGGAGCTGTTTTTT. Translation: CASSQGTGIPGELFF.

This clonotype was detected many times. J is TRBJ1-6 and V is TRBV7-8; 9 nucleotides match TRBD1. After removal of 3 bases from V and 1 base from J, the junction contained 10 bases not matched to a gene. The CDR3 length is 19 residues. Per germline, CDR1 SGHVS and CDR2 FQNEAQ. The CDR3 is CASSLPRQGEFSYNSPLHF. As DNA, the CDR3 is TGTGCCAGCAGCTTGCCCCGACAGGGGGAGTTTTCCTATAATTCACCCCTCCACTTT.

Many counts were recorded for this clonotype. V and J are TRBV20-1 and TRBJ1-3; tentative D call: TRBD1 (6 bases). This CDR3 spans 14 amino acids. Trimming shortened V by 6 bases and J by 2 bases, and 14 bases separated the two germline ends. Germline CDR1 is DFQATT and CDR2 is SNEGSKA (reference sequence). The CDR3 nucleotides read TGCAGTGCCAATAGACAGGCGGCTGGAAACACCATATATTTT. It is translated as CSANRQAAGNTIYF.

This clonotype has a count of ten or more. V gene TRBV28 combines with J gene TRBJ2-7; maybe TRBD2 (6 bases). The CDR3 contains 13 residues. Germline lookup yields CDR1 MDHEN and CDR2 SYDVKM. V lost 8 bases to trimming and J lost 0 bases, with 11 bases between them. CDR3 sequence: CASRDSSSYEQYF. CDR3 DNA sequence: TGTGCCAGCCGGGACTCTTCCTCCTACGAGCAGTACTTC. Together with reference TRBV28 and TRBJ2-7, the CDR3 gives the full variable domain: DVKVTQSSRYLVKRTGEKVFLECVQDMDHENMFWYRQDPGLGLRLIYFSYDVKMKEKGDIPEGYSVSREKKERFSLILESASTNQTSMYLCASRDSSSYEQYFGPGTRLTVT.

The table lists this clonotype with many counts. The rearrangement uses TRBV29-1 and TRBJ1-2, with unresolved D. Germline V gene sequence: CDR1 SQVTM, CDR2 ANQGSEA. This CDR3 comprises 13 residues. V was shortened by 1 base and J by 3 bases, with 9 bases between the two germline ends. Here the CDR3 DNA reads TGCAGCGTTGAAGCGGTCGGCTACTATGGCTACACCTTC. Its protein product is CSVEAVGYYGYTF. Filled out from reference TRBV29-1 and TRBJ1-2, the complete variable domain reads SAVISQKPSRDICQRGTSLTIQCQVDSQVTMMFWYRQQPGQSLTLIATANQGSEATYESGFVIDKFPISRPNLTFSTLTVSNMSPEDSSIYLCSVEAVGYYGYTFGSGTRLTVV.

This clonotype was detected many times. The gene calls are TRBV5-1 and TRBJ2-1, with TRBD1 identical over 8 bases. Trimming cost V 0 bases and J 4 bases; bases outside gene matches: 6. Germline lookup yields CDR1 SGHRS and CDR2 YFSETQ. CDR3 size: 16 residues. The CDR3 is CASSLDRTGTYNEQFF. CDR3 in DNA: TGCGCCAGCAGCTTGGATCGGACAGGGACTTACAATGAGCAGTTCTTC.

This clonotype occurred many times. The V call is TRBV29-1, the J call TRBJ2-7; D tentatively fits TRBD1 or TRBD2 (5 bases each). The V end lost 0 bases, the J end lost 2 bases, and 8 bases lay between the germline ends. The CDR3 consists of 13 residues. Germline V gene data show CDR1 as SQVTM and CDR2 as ANQGSEA. CDR3 DNA sequence: TGCAGCGTTGAAGACGGGACGACCTACGAGCAGTACTTC. It yields the protein CSVEDGTTYEQYF.